Listed here are 25 T cell receptor beta chains from one sample, sequenced in a study of blood T cells in healthy people across ages. Through a sample-barcoded 5' primer and a J-beta primer mix, a second PCR was run for roughly 6 to 11 cycles. One entry per CDR3 protein results from TCRdb running MiXCR on the 5' RACE reads. The sample shows 550,000 to 650,000 distinct CDR3 sequences, about 30% of them seen only once. Sequencing used blood. All receptors derive from a woman of 80 years or more in good health.

The rearrangement joins TRBV20-1 to TRBJ2-7; TRBD1 matches at 7 bases. Germline V CDR1 and CDR2: DFQATT, SNEGSKA (reference sequence). This CDR3 has 14 residues. CDR3 sequence (DNA): TGCAGCCTTTCCTCCGGGGACAGACCCTACGAGCAGTACTTC. It encodes CSLSSGDRPYEQYF.

The V and J genes are TRBV24-1 and TRBJ2-4; 8 bases map to TRBD1. V lost 9 bases to trimming and J lost 0 bases; unmatched junction nucleotides: 9. Germline CDR1 and CDR2: KGHDR and SFDVKD. The CDR3 length is 16 residues. The CDR3 sequence is CATPGQERLAKNIQYF. The CDR3 DNA is TGTGCCACCCCGGGACAGGAGAGATTAGCCAAAAACATTCAGTACTTC.

V and J are TRBV7-2 and TRBJ1-3; no definite D call. CDR1 is SGHTA and CDR2 is FQGNSA in the germline V gene. The CDR3 has 14 residues. V was cut by 5 bases and J by 4 bases, with 12 bases left in between. The CDR3 sequence is CASSPSHSGNTIYF. The CDR3 DNA is TGTGCCAGCAGCCCCAGCCACTCAGGAAACACCATATATTTT.

This chain links TRBV7-3 with TRBJ2-1, with 7 nucleotides matching TRBD1. The V gene end was trimmed by 2 bases and the J gene end by 12 bases; junction bases not matched to a gene: 7. The CDR3 spans 13 residues. CDR1 is SGHTA, CDR2 FQGTGA, per germline. The CDR3 bases are TGTGCCAGCAGCTTAGGGGTAGACAGGGCGCAGTTCTTC. Amino acids: CASSLGVDRAQFF.

This clonotype was observed at least ten times. J is TRBJ2-3 and V is TRBV27; tentative D call: TRBD1 (5 bases). The V and J ends lost 4 bases and 5 bases respectively, with 19 bases between them. Germline V gives CDR1 MNHEY, CDR2 SMNVEV (reference sequence). The CDR3 totals 16 residues. The CDR3 loop reads CASSSIGRAVGDTQYF. The CDR3 region has the DNA TGTGCCAGCAGTTCGATTGGCAGGGCGGTAGGAGATACGCAGTATTTT.

The chain has TRBV20-1 and TRBJ1-5, with unresolved D. Germline CDR1 reads DFQATT; CDR2 reads SNEGSKA (reference sequence). There are 13 residues in the CDR3. V gave up 6 bases and J gave up 1 base, with 10 bases separating them. CDR3 bases: TGCAGTGCGCAGCAGAGAAGCAATCAGCCCCAGCATTTT. Residues: CSAQQRSNQPQHF.

The chain carries TRBV11-2 and TRBJ2-7; D is ambiguous. Deletions cut 4 bases from V and 2 bases from J, with 15 bases between. Germline CDR1 is SGHAT and CDR2 is FQNNGV. This CDR3 comprises 15 residues. The CDR3, as DNA: TGTGCCAGCAGCTCCTGGGAATCCCCTACCTACGAGCAGTACTTC. Translation gives CASSSWESPTYEQYF. Looking up the rest from reference TRBV11-2 and TRBJ2-7 gives the full variable domain: EAGVAQSPRYKIIEKRQSVAFWCNPISGHATLYWYQQILGQGPKLLIQFQNNGVVDDSQLPKDRFSAERLKGVDSTLKIQPAKLEDSAVYLCASSSWESPTYEQYFGPGTRLTVT.

This clonotype was seen ten or more times. This rearrangement joins TRBV7-6 to TRBJ2-3; possibly TRBD1 for D (5 bases). The CDR3 totals 17 residues. Germline V gene data show CDR1 as SGHVS and CDR2 as FNYEAQ. Trimming took 5 bases from V and 0 from J, leaving 18 bases between them. The CDR3 DNA sequence: TGTGCCAGCAGCCCCTACTCTAGGGGAAAGAGCACAGATACGCAGTATTTT. Translating gives CASSPYSRGKSTDTQYF.

This clonotype was recorded at least ten times. The genes are TRBV7-2 and TRBJ2-3, with D tentatively TRBD1 or TRBD2 (5 bases each). CDR1 and CDR2 from the germline V gene are SGHTA and FQGNSA. The CDR3 loop spans 15 amino acids. V lost 0 bases, J lost 4 bases, and 11 bases lay in between. CDR3 bases: TGTGCCAGCAGCTTAGCCGGGGCCCGTGCAGATACGCAGTATTTT. This translates into CASSLAGARADTQYF.

The rearrangement links TRBV12-3 or TRBV12-4 to TRBJ2-6, with a weak D call TRBD1 (5 bases). CDR3 length: 15 amino acids. V was trimmed by 6 bases and J by 2 bases, leaving 11 bases between them. CDR3 loop: CASSQGAPGANVLTF. CDR3 bases: TGTGCCAGCAGCCAAGGGGCCCCTGGGGCCAACGTCCTGACTTTC.

This clonotype was seen only a few times. The chain has TRBV7-9 and TRBJ2-2, with D possibly TRBD1 on 6 matching bases. Trimming removed 1 base at V and 6 bases at J, with 12 bases between. Germline V gene data show CDR1 as SEHNR and CDR2 as FQNEAQ (reference sequence). CDR3 length: 15 amino acids. The CDR3 loop is CASSLGGGMAGELFF. In DNA form, the CDR3 reads TGTGCCAGCAGCTTAGGAGGGGGTATGGCCGGGGAGCTGTTTTTT.

This clonotype was detected only a few times. The chain has TRBV6-2 or TRBV6-3 and TRBJ2-3, with TRBD2 identical over 7 bases. The V gene's germline CDR1 is MNHEY and CDR2 SVGEGT. V was pared by 2 bases and J by 4 bases, with 6 bases of the junction left unmatched. This CDR3 spans 15 amino acids. The CDR3 DNA reads TGTGCCAGCAGTTACCCGTCAGGGAGGGCAGATACGCAGTATTTT. It codes for CASSYPSGRADTQYF.

This clonotype was observed many times. This chain joins TRBV5-1 and TRBJ2-5; D is perhaps TRBD1 (6 bases). The CDR3 covers 15 residues. CDR1 and CDR2 from the germline V gene are SGHRS and YFSETQ. The V end lost 3 bases, the J end lost 5 bases, and 17 bases lay between the germline ends. CDR3 coding DNA: TGCGCCAGCAGCTCCTTACAGGGATCGATGGAGACCCAGTACTTC. Amino acid sequence: CASSSLQGSMETQYF.

The V call is TRBV27, the J call TRBJ2-1; 12 bases line up with TRBD2. J was trimmed by 4 bases and V by 11 bases; bases with no gene match: 6. The CDR3 is 14 residues long. Germline CDR1 MNHEY, CDR2 SMNVEV (reference sequence). In DNA, the CDR3 is TGTGCCGGTAAGACTAGCGGGGGATACAATGAGCAGTTCTTC. Protein sequence: CAGKTSGGYNEQFF.

This clonotype appeared once. CDR3 bases: TGTGCCAGCTACCCGGGAGGGGAGACTGAAGCTTTCTTT. This gives the protein CASYPGGETEAFF. The V gene is TRBV18, the J gene TRBJ1-1, with D possibly TRBD1 on 5 matching bases. The CDR3 runs 13 residues. Germline assignment: CDR1 KGHSH and CDR2 LQKENI. Trimming removed 7 bases from V and 5 bases from J, with 14 bases in between.

The chain employs TRBV28 and TRBJ1-1; tentative D call: TRBD1 (6 bases). CDR3 length: 14 amino acids. Trimming stripped 4 bases from V and 6 bases from J, with 15 bases between. The germline V gene encodes CDR1 MDHEN and CDR2 SYDVKM. CDR3 coding DNA: TGTGCCAGCAGTTCACCCGGGACAAACCCTGAAGCTTTCTTT. Amino acid sequence: CASSSPGTNPEAFF.

The chain joins TRBV6-2 or TRBV6-3 to TRBJ1-5; the D is unclear. The germline gives CDR1 MNHEY, CDR2 SVGEGT. The CDR3 is 12 residues long. The V end was cut by 6 bases, the J end by 5 bases, with 8 bases between. Written as DNA, the CDR3 is TGTGCCAGCAGCAACGCCTATCAGCCCCAGCATTTT. Amino acid sequence: CASSNAYQPQHF.

In this sample, this clonotype turned up once. V gene TRBV9 combines with J gene TRBJ1-6, with TRBD1 matching 10 bases. With V trimmed by 2 bases and J by 10 bases, 3 bases remained unmatched. The CDR3 extends over 14 amino acids. Germline CDR1 SGDLS, CDR2 YYNGEE. DNA of the CDR3: TGTGCCAGCAGCGTCGGGGACAGGGGCTCACCCCTCCACTTT. As protein: CASSVGDRGSPLHF.

This clonotype was picked up many times. The chain employs TRBV20-1 and TRBJ2-1; tentatively, D is TRBD1 (6 bases). CDR3 length: 11 residues. With 2 bases removed from V and 7 bases from J, the gap between germline ends came to 6 bases. Germline lookup yields CDR1 DFQATT and CDR2 SNEGSKA (reference sequence). The CDR3 bases are TGCAGTGCTAGACAGGGGAATGAGCAGTTCTTC. Residues: CSARQGNEQFF.

The rearrangement links TRBV20-1 to TRBJ2-1, with D possibly being TRBD1 (6 bases). Germline V gene lookup returns CDR1 DFQATT and CDR2 SNEGSKA (reference sequence). Trimming stripped 1 base from V and 0 bases from J, with 13 bases between. This CDR3 contains 16 residues. The CDR3 sequence is CSARGGSRGSYNEQFF. DNA for the CDR3: TGCAGTGCTAGAGGAGGTAGCAGGGGCTCCTACAATGAGCAGTTCTTC.

This clonotype was seen ten or more times. The CDR3 protein is CASSQDEIYGSNYGYTF. The CDR3 DNA is TGTGCCAGCAGCCAAGATGAAATTTATGGTTCTAACTATGGCTACACCTTC. This chain connects TRBV4-2 to TRBJ1-2; no firm D call. Trimming took off 0 bases at V and 0 bases at J, with 14 bases between the two ends. The germline V gene has CDR1 LGHNA and CDR2 YNFKEQ. The CDR3 spans 17 residues.

At least ten counts were recorded for this clonotype. The CDR3: CASSSLGRTQETQYF. In DNA form, the CDR3 reads TGTGCCAGCAGCTCTCTGGGCAGAACCCAAGAGACCCAGTACTTC. V usage is TRBV7-2 and J usage is TRBJ2-5; D is unresolved. The CDR3 has 15 residues. Trimming cost V 4 bases and J 1 base, with 13 bases left between them. Germline V gene data show CDR1 as SGHTA and CDR2 as FQGNSA.

CDR3 DNA: TGTGCCAGCAGCGTATCAGGGTCCACTGAAGCTTTCTTT. Protein product: CASSVSGSTEAFF. The chain links TRBV9 to TRBJ1-1; D perhaps matches TRBD1 (5 bases). This CDR3 region has 13 residues. Germline CDR1 SGDLS, CDR2 YYNGEE. The germline V and J ends were trimmed by 1 base and 4 bases, with 8 bases remaining between them.

The CDR3 loop reads CASSLVGQGRGEQYF. DNA of the CDR3: TGTGCCAGCAGCTTAGTCGGACAGGGAAGGGGTGAGCAGTACTTC. This chain links TRBV7-6 with TRBJ2-7, with 8 bases fitting TRBD1. The V gene end was trimmed by 1 base and the J gene end by 7 bases; junction bases not matched to a gene: 9. Germline V gene lookup returns CDR1 SGHVS and CDR2 FNYEAQ. The CDR3 contains 15 residues.

The chain combines TRBV24-1 with TRBJ2-7; TRBD1 matches 12 bases. CDR1 is KGHDR, CDR2 SFDVKD, per germline. This CDR3 spans 18 amino acids. Trimming took 0 bases from V and 7 from J; bases not matched to a gene: 12. This CDR3 is CATSDLKRPGQGADEQYF. CDR3 bases: TGTGCCACCAGTGATTTGAAACGCCCGGGACAGGGGGCGGATGAGCAGTACTTC.